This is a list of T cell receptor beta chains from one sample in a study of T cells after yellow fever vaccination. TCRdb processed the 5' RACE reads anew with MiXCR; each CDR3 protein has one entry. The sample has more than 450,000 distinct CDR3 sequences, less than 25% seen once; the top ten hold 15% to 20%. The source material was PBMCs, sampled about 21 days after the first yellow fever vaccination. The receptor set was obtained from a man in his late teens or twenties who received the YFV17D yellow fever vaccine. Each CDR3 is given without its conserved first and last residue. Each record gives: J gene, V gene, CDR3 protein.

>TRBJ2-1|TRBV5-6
ASSEASGGHNEQF
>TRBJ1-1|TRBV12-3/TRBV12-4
ASSLLGPNTEAF
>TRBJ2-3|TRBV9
ASSGGYDTDTQY
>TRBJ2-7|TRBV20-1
SATPSDRPYEQY
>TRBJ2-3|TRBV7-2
ASSAPWADTQY
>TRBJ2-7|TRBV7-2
ASSPQTSIHEQY
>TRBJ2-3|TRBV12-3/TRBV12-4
ASTLGQPTDTQY
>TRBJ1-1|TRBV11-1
ASSFRGRATEAF
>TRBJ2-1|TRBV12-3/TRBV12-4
TSSLSFALGEQF
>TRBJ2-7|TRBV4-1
ASSLAEWGSYEQY
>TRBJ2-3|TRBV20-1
SAPRQGQSTDTQY
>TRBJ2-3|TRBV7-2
ASIAPPRKNTQY
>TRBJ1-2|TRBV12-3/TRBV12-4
ASRTGPLGGYT
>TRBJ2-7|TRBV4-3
ASSLTGNGAEQY
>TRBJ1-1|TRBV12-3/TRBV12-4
ASSSHPIGAENTEAF
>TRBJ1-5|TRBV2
ASSDHRVFRNQPQH
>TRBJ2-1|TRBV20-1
SASCVRESYNEQF
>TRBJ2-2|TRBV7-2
ASSSYTRGLF
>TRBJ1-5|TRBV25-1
ASRSPGATEAQPQH
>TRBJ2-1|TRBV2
ASRPGLEQPEQF
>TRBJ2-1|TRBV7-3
ASSRGLAYNEQF
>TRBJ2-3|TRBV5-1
ASSLELAGESDTQY
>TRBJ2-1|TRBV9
ASSVVASGHSYNEQF
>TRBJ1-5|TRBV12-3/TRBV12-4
ASSYRGPGPQPQH
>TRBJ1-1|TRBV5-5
ASSEGAPGGTEAF
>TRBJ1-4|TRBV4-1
ASSQEQSPNEKLF
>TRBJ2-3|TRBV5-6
ASSSAGAGKDTQY
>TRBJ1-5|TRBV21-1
ASSKTFHQPQH
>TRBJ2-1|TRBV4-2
ASSRTRDSRYNEQF
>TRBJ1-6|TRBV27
ASSLTDRANSPLH
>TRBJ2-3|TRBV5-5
ASSLFPLVTTDTQY
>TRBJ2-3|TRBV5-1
ASSLPTISLTDTQY
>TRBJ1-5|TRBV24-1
ATSARDAYGNQPQH
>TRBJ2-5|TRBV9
ASSVDPGIGAQY
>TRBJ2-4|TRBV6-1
ATGPGQGLIQY
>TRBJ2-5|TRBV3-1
ASGIEGSETQY
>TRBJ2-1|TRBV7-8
ASSLELGSSYNEQF
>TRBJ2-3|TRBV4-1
ASSRTGTGVNTDTQY
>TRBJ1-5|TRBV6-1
ASSAMTGNQPQH
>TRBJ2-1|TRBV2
ASSQIPGDEQF
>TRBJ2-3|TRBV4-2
ASVGGGPTDTQY
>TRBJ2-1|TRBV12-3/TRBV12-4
ASSWTGGSREQF
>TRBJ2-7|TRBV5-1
ASSLTRSRDRVSYEQY
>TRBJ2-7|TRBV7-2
ASSPTTVTSYEQY
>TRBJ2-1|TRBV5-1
ASSTAGTWNEQF
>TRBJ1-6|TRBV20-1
SADRRGGFRNSPLH
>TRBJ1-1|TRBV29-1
SVGGGRSGSGTEAF